This T cell receptor beta chain was recorded in a study of early T cells in non-severe SARS-CoV-2 infection. The wider study: Sequencing of bulk RNA from unsorted whole blood was done, without chain pairing.

Unique molecular identifiers (one per individual cDNA molecule) were attached. TCRdb recomputed calls from the 5' RACE reads with MiXCR, one row per CDR3 protein. The repertoire consists of over 85,000 distinct CDR3 sequences, with 16% occurring once and the leading ten covering roughly 1.2%. The junction had 4 bases not matched to a gene; V was cut back by 0 bases and J by 3 bases. The CDR3 runs 16 residues. Per the germline V gene, CDR1 is SGHKS and CDR2 is YYEKEE (reference sequence). To note about this clonotype: The target antigen is unknown.

Study observations and caveats: Matching against VDJdb likely underestimated virus-specific expansions, favoring anti-spike CD8.

Sequencing was carried out using whole blood. The source of this sequence is an adult who was a healthcare worker with PCR-confirmed SARS-CoV-2 infection or an uninfected control (not recorded which). This sequence joins TRBV5-5 and TRBJ2-4; TRBD1 agrees at 9 bases. Written as DNA, the CDR3 is TGTGCCAGCAGCTTGGGACAGGGGGTTGTCAAAAACATTCAGTACTTC. As protein: CASSLGQGVVKNIQYF.